The 3 T cell receptor beta chains given below trace back to one sample, sequenced in a study of a mutant IDH1 vaccine in newly diagnosed glioma. Sequencing was performed with immunoSEQ multiplex PCR; in TCRdb, only in-frame clones are kept and a portion is missing. In the table there are 110,000 or so clones, 90% of which are singletons. Sample time point: week 11, during vaccination. In every dose of vaccine, 300 ug of mutant IDH1 20-mer peptide was given alongside topical imiquimod. The antigens of these receptors remain unknown. Specimen: PBMCs, collected from a glioma patient whose treatment included an IDH1 peptide vaccine. The receptors were sampled from a woman aged 45-65 years with glioma.

This chain connects TRBV7-9 to TRBJ1-5; D not certain. The CDR3 spans 15 residues. V lost 5 bases and J 6 bases, leaving 17 bases between the germline ends. In germline, CDR1 is SEHNR, CDR2 FQNEAQ (reference sequence). The CDR3 loop is CASSPPEESGQPQHF. The DNA of the CDR3 is TGTGCCAGCAGCCCCCCGGAGGAGAGCGGTCAGCCCCAGCATTTT.

The V and J genes are TRBV9 and TRBJ1-1; 10 bases line up with TRBD1. Germline CDR1 SGDLS, CDR2 YYNGEE. V lost 4 bases and J lost 11; bases outside the gene matches: 14. The CDR3 has 15 amino acids. In DNA, the CDR3 is TGTGCCAGCAGCTCCGCCACGGGACAGGGGAAGACGGCTTTCTTT. It yields the protein CASSSATGQGKTAFF.

This rearrangement joins TRBV27 to TRBJ1-2; D is perhaps TRBD1 (5 bases). CDR1 is MNHEY, CDR2 SMNVEV, per germline (reference sequence). Trimming shortened V by 0 bases and J by 3 bases, and 14 bases separated the two germline ends. The CDR3 length is 16 residues. This CDR3 reads CASSLSAQDSYYGYTF. The CDR3 nucleotides read TGTGCCAGCAGTTTATCAGCCCAAGACAGCTACTATGGCTACACCTTC.